These 10 T cell receptor beta chains originate from one sample sequenced in a study of cytomegalovirus exposure and HLA in healthy donors. A multiplex PCR was run with 60 Vbeta primers and 13 Jbeta primers. TCRdb's table, derived via immunoSEQ multiplex PCR, lists solely in-frame clones and lacks some. The table for this sample gives 150,000 to 200,000 clones. Sequenced material: PBMCs. All receptors come from a woman aged 55-70 years in good health and CMV-seronegative.

The chain links TRBV6-6 to TRBJ1-1; D remains ambiguous. The V gene's germline CDR1 is MNHNY and CDR2 SVGAGI (reference sequence). The CDR3 contains 13 residues. V dropped 6 bases and J dropped 1 base, with 9 bases sitting between them. CDR3 sequence (DNA): TGTGCCAGCAGCTTCACAGCGAACACTGAAGCTTTCTTT. Its protein is CASSFTANTEAFF.

The rearrangement joins TRBV19 to TRBJ2-7, with a tentative D call TRBD1 (6 bases). This CDR3 is 14 amino acids long. V lost 4 bases to trimming and J lost 2 bases, with 12 bases between them. CDR1 is LNHDA and CDR2 is SQIVND in the germline V gene (reference sequence). CDR3: CASSRPGDPYEQYF. The CDR3 DNA sequence: TGTGCCAGTAGTAGGCCAGGGGACCCCTACGAGCAGTACTTC.

The chain couples TRBV5-1 to TRBJ2-2; 9 bases are shared with TRBD1. CDR3 length: 17 amino acids. Trimming at V came to 4 bases and at J to 5 bases, leaving 12 bases not matched to a gene. Germline CDR1 SGHRS, CDR2 YFSETQ. The chain's CDR3 is CASSGGLQGARTGELFF. For the CDR3, the DNA is TGCGCCAGCAGCGGAGGACTACAGGGGGCGCGAACCGGGGAGCTGTTTTTT.

The chain links TRBV4-1 to TRBJ1-1; D possibly corresponds to TRBD1 (5 bases). The CDR3 contains 15 residues. V was clipped by 5 bases and J by 4 bases, with 17 bases between them. Germline V gene sequence: CDR1 MGHRA, CDR2 YSYEKL. CDR3 in amino acids: CASSISGVRGTEAFF. CDR3 nucleotides: TGCGCCAGCAGCATCTCGGGGGTACGGGGCACTGAAGCTTTCTTT.

The chain carries TRBV7-2 and TRBJ1-1; no definite D call. In germline, CDR1 is SGHTA, CDR2 FQGNSA. Trimming took off 0 bases at V and 3 bases at J, with 8 bases between the two ends. The CDR3 length is 14 residues. CDR3 coding DNA: TGTGCCAGCAGCTTAGCGACTCTGTACACTGAAGCTTTCTTT. It encodes CASSLATLYTEAFF.

This chain uses TRBV4-1 with TRBJ2-1, with unresolved D. This CDR3 has 15 amino acids. Germline CDR1 is MGHRA and CDR2 is YSYEKL. Deletions cut 2 bases from V and 8 bases from J, with 16 bases between. The CDR3 is CASSQTPGSYDEQFF. As DNA, the CDR3 is TGCGCCAGCAGCCAAACCCCTGGTAGTTACGATGAGCAGTTCTTC.

The J gene is TRBJ1-2, the V gene TRBV11-3; 8 bases are a match to TRBD1. Germline V gives CDR1 SGHNT, CDR2 YENEEA. The CDR3 length is 13 residues. The CDR3 loop is CAKPQGTGYGYTF. CDR3 coding DNA: TGTGCTAAACCCCAAGGGACAGGCTATGGCTACACCTTC. The variable domain in full, completed from reference TRBV11-3 and TRBJ1-2, reads EAGVVQSPRYKIIEKKQPVAFWCNPISGHNTLYWYLQNLGQGPELLIRYENEEAVDDSQLPKDRFSAERLKGVDSTLKIQPAELGDSAVYLCAKPQGTGYGYTFGSGTRLTVV.

The genes are TRBV18 and TRBJ2-2; TRBD1 matches at 9 bases. Germline V gene lookup returns CDR1 KGHSH and CDR2 LQKENI. The CDR3 is made up of 14 amino acids. The trim removed 6 bases at V and 4 bases at J, leaving 3 bases unmatched. CDR3 residues: CASSGTGSTGELFF. The CDR3 DNA is TGTGCCAGCTCGGGGACAGGGTCCACCGGGGAGCTGTTTTTT.

The V gene is TRBV18, the J gene TRBJ1-2; D might be TRBD1 (6 bases). Germline lookup yields CDR1 KGHSH and CDR2 LQKENI. The germline V and J ends were trimmed by 6 bases and 10 bases, with 21 bases remaining between them. The CDR3 extends over 14 amino acids. The chain's CDR3 is CASSKVPGEDVYTF. DNA for the CDR3: TGTGCCAGCTCTAAGGTTCCAGGGGAAGATGTCTACACCTTC.

The chain uses TRBV11-2 and TRBJ2-7; TRBD1 agrees at 9 bases. The V gene's germline CDR1 is SGHAT and CDR2 FQNNGV. V gave up 4 bases and J gave up 4 bases; unmatched junction bases: 5. This CDR3 region has 14 residues. The CDR3 here is CASSSGTGLYEQYF. CDR3 nucleotides: TGTGCCAGCAGCTCCGGGACAGGGTTATACGAGCAGTACTTC.